The source of this TCR beta chain is a study of blood T cell repertoires in COVID-19. About the study: Some COVID-19 samples were acute and others convalescent; all came from the United States, Italy and Spain. T cells, B-cell-depleted T cells, or PBMCs provided the cDNA or gDNA that served as material.

The CDR3 sequence is 17 residues long. The V gene lost 0 bases and the J gene lost 3 bases, with 15 bases spanning the gap. CDR1 and CDR2 from the germline V gene are KGHSH and LQKENI. Methods used by the authors: The authors estimated nucleated cell counts from reference gene primer amplification. TCRdb's table, derived via immunoSEQ multiplex PCR, lists solely in-frame clones and lacks some. For V, J and clone size, that table is used; D and trimming come from the DNA. The sample lists 60,000 or so clones, over 70% seen once, with around 5.1% in the top ten. This receptor was identified in a human donor in a cohort sampled during active COVID-19. The specimen sequenced was peripheral blood. J is TRBJ1-5 and V is TRBV18; maybe TRBD1 (5 bases). CDR3 region: CASSPPVGAGVNQPQHF. DNA of the CDR3: TGTGCCAGCTCACCACCCGTAGGCGCGGGGGTCAATCAGCCCCAGCATTTT.